The clone carrying this T cell receptor beta chain has a handful of counts. Via MiXCR, TCRdb re-called the 5' RACE reads, giving one row per CDR3 protein. The table records about 290,000 distinct CDR3 sequences, about 16% of them present only once. This entry comes from a study of T-cell memory formation after mild COVID-19. Background on the study: Largely, the TCR clusters proved donor specific.

Sequences were obtained from PBMCs or a T cell subset sorted from them (not recorded which). The TCR was taken from a man between 18 and 29 years old who had mild COVID-19 (a few samples of this study predate the infection). Cell type and time point are not known.

The CDR3 region has the DNA TGTGCCACCAGCTCCCGAAGGGCGGAAGCGGCAAAACTTCAGTACTTC. Translation: CATSSRRAEAAKLQYF. The chain has TRBV15 and TRBJ2-4; maybe TRBD2 (5 bases). Trimming removed 5 bases at V and 11 bases at J, with 25 bases between. Per the germline V gene, CDR1 is LNHNV and CDR2 is YYDKDF (reference sequence). The CDR3 spans 16 residues.